These T cell receptor beta chains were read from a single sample in a study of blood T cell repertoires in COVID-19. The data were produced by immunoSEQ multiplex PCR, yet TCRdb's version contains in-frame clones alone and is incomplete. Of 140,000 to 150,000 clones listed, under 90% were seen once; the top ten hold approximately 3.5%. The material sequenced was peripheral blood. The source is a man between 65 and 85 years old who had recovered from COVID-19. Both conserved end residues are part of each CDR3. The order of the fields is D gene, J gene, clone size, V gene, CDR3 DNA, CDR3 protein. The D gene is left open where the match is weak. Expanded clones get a size class; other rows say once, few or many, or leave the size out.

D gene: -; J gene: TRBJ1-2; clone size: -; V gene: TRBV28; CDR3 DNA: TGCCTCGTGGGGCGAGACTATGGCTACACCTTC; CDR3 protein: CLVGRDYGYTF
D gene: TRBD2; J gene: TRBJ2-7; clone size: -; V gene: TRBV30; CDR3 DNA: TGTGCCTGGAGTGTATTAGCGGGATCCTACGAGCAGTACTTC; CDR3 protein: CAWSVLAGSYEQYF
D gene: TRBD1; J gene: TRBJ2-2; clone size: -; V gene: TRBV24-1; CDR3 DNA: TGTGCCACCAGTGGGACAGGGGGCCCCTACACCGGGGAGCTGTTTTTT; CDR3 protein: CATSGTGGPYTGELFF
D gene: -; J gene: TRBJ2-7; clone size: few; V gene: TRBV4-3; CDR3 DNA: TGCGCCAGCAGCCAAGAGGCAGGTCAAGAGCAGTACTTC; CDR3 protein: CASSQEAGQEQYF
D gene: TRBD2; J gene: TRBJ2-7; clone size: few; V gene: TRBV5-1; CDR3 DNA: TGCGCCAGCAGCTTGGGCGGGAGCTCCTACGAGCAGTACTTC; CDR3 protein: CASSLGGSSYEQYF
D gene: -; J gene: TRBJ2-1; clone size: -; V gene: TRBV2; CDR3 DNA: TGTGCCAGCAGTGAGCTGCGCGGTCCTTACAATGAGCAGTTCTTC; CDR3 protein: CASSELRGPYNEQFF
D gene: TRBD1; J gene: TRBJ1-6; clone size: -; V gene: TRBV19; CDR3 DNA: TGTGCCAGTAGTCCTGGACAGGGCCCGTTTCTGCCCCTCCACTTT; CDR3 protein: CASSPGQGPFLPLHF
D gene: TRBD2; J gene: TRBJ2-3; clone size: once; V gene: TRBV7-8; CDR3 DNA: TGTGCCAGCAGCCTAGAAGCGGGAGTGGCAGATACGCAGTATTTT; CDR3 protein: CASSLEAGVADTQYF
D gene: -; J gene: TRBJ1-5; clone size: -; V gene: TRBV6-6; CDR3 DNA: TGTGCCAGCAGTCGATCCCCAACAGGTGGGAGCAATCAGCCCCAGCATTTT; CDR3 protein: CASSRSPTGGSNQPQHF
D gene: -; J gene: TRBJ2-7; clone size: few; V gene: TRBV11-3; CDR3 DNA: TGTGCCAGCAGCTTAAGTAGACTCAACGAGCAGTACTTC; CDR3 protein: CASSLSRLNEQYF
D gene: TRBD2; J gene: TRBJ2-1; clone size: -; V gene: TRBV5-1; CDR3 DNA: TGCGCCAGCAGCTTGATCGGCACCACAGCGGGACCCCTTTACAATGAGCAGTTCTTC; CDR3 protein: CASSLIGTTAGPLYNEQFF
D gene: -; J gene: TRBJ2-3; clone size: -; V gene: TRBV24-1; CDR3 DNA: TGTGCCACCAGTGCCGGAGGGAACACAGATACGCAGTATTTT; CDR3 protein: CATSAGGNTDTQYF
D gene: -; J gene: TRBJ2-2; clone size: -; V gene: TRBV2; CDR3 DNA: TGTGCCAGCAGTCCCTGGAACACCGGGGAGCTGTTTTTT; CDR3 protein: CASSPWNTGELFF
D gene: -; J gene: TRBJ2-3; clone size: -; V gene: TRBV10-3; CDR3 DNA: TGTGCCATCAGTGACGGAGTGGGAGCGGAGGCAGATACGCAGTATTTT; CDR3 protein: CAISDGVGAEADTQYF
D gene: -; J gene: TRBJ2-7; clone size: -; V gene: TRBV5-1; CDR3 DNA: TGCGCCAGCAGCTTGTGGGGCAGGACAGAGCAGTACTTC; CDR3 protein: CASSLWGRTEQYF
D gene: TRBD1; J gene: TRBJ2-2; clone size: -; V gene: TRBV27; CDR3 DNA: TGTGCCAGCAGTCGAGGGGGCCTCGGGGAGCTGTTTTTT; CDR3 protein: CASSRGGLGELFF
D gene: TRBD2; J gene: TRBJ2-5; clone size: -; V gene: TRBV11-3; CDR3 DNA: TGTGCCAGCAGCCCTGGGACTAGCGGGGCCGGGGAGACCCAGTACTTC; CDR3 protein: CASSPGTSGAGETQYF
D gene: -; J gene: TRBJ2-7; clone size: -; V gene: TRBV7-2; CDR3 DNA: TGTGCCAGCAGCTTAGCCGGACTCATTTACGAGCAGTACTTC; CDR3 protein: CASSLAGLIYEQYF
D gene: -; J gene: TRBJ1-2; clone size: many; V gene: TRBV6-4; CDR3 DNA: TGTGCCAGCATGACAGTATGGTGCTACACCTTC; CDR3 protein: CASMTVWCYTF
D gene: -; J gene: TRBJ2-7; clone size: -; V gene: TRBV2; CDR3 DNA: TGTGCCAGCAGTCTAGCAGTAAGCTCCTACGAGCAGTACTTC; CDR3 protein: CASSLAVSSYEQYF
D gene: TRBD1; J gene: TRBJ1-5; clone size: -; V gene: TRBV30; CDR3 DNA: TGTGCCTGGAGTGTAGGAGGAGGGGGCTCGCCCCAGCATTTT; CDR3 protein: CAWSVGGGGSPQHF
D gene: -; J gene: TRBJ1-4; clone size: -; V gene: TRBV6-5; CDR3 DNA: TGTGCCAGCAGTTACTCGGTCTCCCTAAGAGAAAAACTGTTTTTT; CDR3 protein: CASSYSVSLREKLFF
D gene: TRBD2; J gene: TRBJ2-1; clone size: -; V gene: TRBV5-1; CDR3 DNA: TGCGCCAGCAGCTTAGCGGGGAACAATGAGCAGTTCTTC; CDR3 protein: CASSLAGNNEQFF
D gene: -; J gene: TRBJ2-7; clone size: -; V gene: TRBV15; CDR3 DNA: TGTGCCACCAGCAGCTATTCGTCCTACGAGCAGTACTTC; CDR3 protein: CATSSYSSYEQYF
D gene: -; J gene: TRBJ1-1; clone size: -; V gene: TRBV6-6; CDR3 DNA: TGTGCCACCCAGCGCCAGAACACTGAAGCTTTCTTT; CDR3 protein: CATQRQNTEAFF
D gene: TRBD2; J gene: TRBJ2-3; clone size: few; V gene: TRBV4-3; CDR3 DNA: TGCGCCAGCAGCCAAGAGGTAGCGGGAGGGGCGGGAGATACGCAGTATTTT; CDR3 protein: CASSQEVAGGAGDTQYF
D gene: TRBD2; J gene: TRBJ2-7; clone size: -; V gene: TRBV28; CDR3 DNA: TGTGCCAGCAGCGAACTAGCGGGAGGCTCCTACGAGCAGTACTTC; CDR3 protein: CASSELAGGSYEQYF
D gene: -; J gene: TRBJ2-7; clone size: -; V gene: TRBV6-5; CDR3 DNA: TGTGCCAGCAGCGCTAAGGACAGAGAATCCTACGAGCAGTACTTC; CDR3 protein: CASSAKDRESYEQYF
D gene: TRBD1; J gene: TRBJ1-5; clone size: -; V gene: TRBV25-1; CDR3 DNA: TGTGCCAGCAGCTATCGGTTACAGGGGGTTAACAATCAGCCCCAGCATTTT; CDR3 protein: CASSYRLQGVNNQPQHF
D gene: -; J gene: TRBJ2-3; clone size: once; V gene: TRBV29-1; CDR3 DNA: TGCAGCGGCACCGGTGGCACAGATACGCAGTATTTT; CDR3 protein: CSGTGGTDTQYF
D gene: -; J gene: TRBJ2-3; clone size: -; V gene: TRBV5-6; CDR3 DNA: TGTGCCAGCAGCTTGGGGCTGGGCACAGATACGCAGTATTTT; CDR3 protein: CASSLGLGTDTQYF
D gene: -; J gene: TRBJ2-2; clone size: -; V gene: TRBV18; CDR3 DNA: TGTGCCAGCTCGGAGTCCCTTCGACGCGGGGAGCTGTTTTTT; CDR3 protein: CASSESLRRGELFF
D gene: TRBD1; J gene: TRBJ1-3; clone size: -; V gene: TRBV7-2; CDR3 DNA: TGTGCCAGCAGCCCGGCCGGACAGGGGTGGGGAAACACCATATATTTT; CDR3 protein: CASSPAGQGWGNTIYF
D gene: -; J gene: TRBJ2-5; clone size: once; V gene: TRBV6-5; CDR3 DNA: TGTGCCAGCAGTTACGACCCAGGACAAGAGACCCAGTACTTC; CDR3 protein: CASSYDPGQETQYF
D gene: TRBD1; J gene: TRBJ2-7; clone size: once; V gene: TRBV2; CDR3 DNA: TGTGCCAGCCGGGACAGGGTGAGCTCCTACGAGCAGTACTTC; CDR3 protein: CASRDRVSSYEQYF
D gene: -; J gene: TRBJ2-5; clone size: -; V gene: TRBV12-5; CDR3 DNA: TGTGCTAGTGGTTTCCCCTTGGGGGGTTCCCAAGAGACCCAGTACTTC; CDR3 protein: CASGFPLGGSQETQYF
D gene: TRBD1; J gene: TRBJ1-2; clone size: -; V gene: TRBV5-4; CDR3 DNA: TGTGCCAGCAGCTTGACGGGACAGGGCCCCTATGGCTACACCTTC; CDR3 protein: CASSLTGQGPYGYTF
D gene: -; J gene: TRBJ2-5; clone size: -; V gene: TRBV10-3; CDR3 DNA: TGTGCCATCAGTGATAGTGGAGAGACCCAGTACTTC; CDR3 protein: CAISDSGETQYF
D gene: -; J gene: TRBJ1-1; clone size: -; V gene: TRBV9; CDR3 DNA: TGTGCCAGCAGCTTCGGGTGGGAGGACACTGAAGCTTTCTTT; CDR3 protein: CASSFGWEDTEAFF
D gene: -; J gene: TRBJ2-2; clone size: -; V gene: TRBV9; CDR3 DNA: TGTGCCAGCAGCCCAATGGGCAAGAACACCGGGGAGCTGTTTTTT; CDR3 protein: CASSPMGKNTGELFF
D gene: TRBD1; J gene: TRBJ2-3; clone size: few; V gene: TRBV5-5; CDR3 DNA: TGTGCCAGCAGCCCAGACAGGGGCGGGACAGATACGCAGTATTTT; CDR3 protein: CASSPDRGGTDTQYF
D gene: -; J gene: TRBJ2-1; clone size: -; V gene: TRBV14; CDR3 DNA: TGTGCCAGCAGCCAATTACAGGAGTATGAGCAGTTCTTC; CDR3 protein: CASSQLQEYEQFF
D gene: TRBD1; J gene: TRBJ1-1; clone size: -; V gene: TRBV29-1; CDR3 DNA: TGCAGCGGCGGAGAGGGGGCGGTGAACACTGAAGCTTTCTTT; CDR3 protein: CSGGEGAVNTEAFF
D gene: -; J gene: TRBJ1-2; clone size: -; V gene: TRBV30; CDR3 DNA: TGTGCCTGGAGCGAAAGACAAAAAAGCGGCTACACCTTC; CDR3 protein: CAWSERQKSGYTF
D gene: -; J gene: TRBJ2-2; clone size: -; V gene: TRBV12-3/TRBV12-4; CDR3 DNA: TGTGCCAGCAGTCCATTCGGGGAGCTGTTTTTT; CDR3 protein: CASSPFGELFF
D gene: TRBD2; J gene: TRBJ2-7; clone size: once; V gene: TRBV2; CDR3 DNA: TGTGCCAGCAGTGAAATAACTAGCGTCCCCTACGAGCAGTACTTC; CDR3 protein: CASSEITSVPYEQYF
D gene: -; J gene: TRBJ2-7; clone size: -; V gene: TRBV11-2; CDR3 DNA: TGTGCCAGCAGCTGGGGCGGGGTCTCCTACGAGCAGTACTTC; CDR3 protein: CASSWGGVSYEQYF
D gene: -; J gene: TRBJ2-3; clone size: once; V gene: TRBV19; CDR3 DNA: TGTGCCAGTAATACAGGGATTACCACAGATACGCAGTATTTT; CDR3 protein: CASNTGITTDTQYF